The 11 T cell receptor beta chains in this list originate from one sample, sequenced in a study of CD8+ T cells in alopecia areata. As to treatment: oral pan-JAK inhibitor, 5-10 mg twice daily. RNA extraction and reverse transcription yielded cDNA as sequencing template. Some clones are missing from TCRdb's copy, which holds only in-frame ones; the method was immunoSEQ multiplex PCR. Of around 70,000 clones in the sample, around 30% are singletons; the top ten hold around 14%. The sequencing here drew on CD8+ T cells sorted from blood, taken at week 4, from a patient treated with tofacitinib. These receptor sequences come from a human donor with alopecia areata.

In its sample, this clone was seen many times. The chain joins TRBV7-9 to TRBJ2-5; D is unclear. Per the germline V gene, CDR1 is SEHNR and CDR2 is FQNEAQ (reference sequence). The CDR3 is 14 amino acids. The ends were cut back, 1 base at V and 1 base at J, with 7 bases in the middle. The CDR3 region has the DNA TGTGCCAGCAGCTTAGAGAAGACCCAAGAGACCCAGTACTTC. Amino acids: CASSLEKTQETQYF. Full variable domain (missing parts from reference TRBV7-9 and TRBJ2-5): DTGVSQNPRHKITKRGQNVTFRCDPISEHNRLYWYRQTLGQGPEFLTYFQNEAQLEKSRLLSDRFSAERPKGSFSTLEIQRTEQGDSAMYLCASSLEKTQETQYFGPGTRLLVL.

The chain couples TRBV29-1 to TRBJ2-7, with a weak D call TRBD2 (5 bases). There are 13 residues in the CDR3. The germline CDR1 and CDR2 sequences are SQVTM and ANQGSEA. The V and J ends lost 5 bases and 2 bases respectively, with 13 bases between them. CDR3 region: CSVLLTGTYEQYF. Here the CDR3 DNA reads TGCAGCGTTCTTCTGACGGGGACCTACGAGCAGTACTTC.

The V call is TRBV2, the J call TRBJ1-2, with 8 bases fitting TRBD1. J gave up 4 bases and V 7 bases, and 5 bases lay outside the gene matches. The length of the CDR3 is 13 residues. Germline V gene sequence: CDR1 SNHLY, CDR2 FYNNEI. Here the CDR3 DNA reads TGTGCCAGCACCCCTGGGACAGGCTATGGCTACACCTTC. This codes for CASTPGTGYGYTF.

This clone appeared a few times. The chain uses TRBV29-1 and TRBJ1-1; D uncertain. Germline assignment: CDR1 SQVTM and CDR2 ANQGSEA. Between the trimmed V and J ends, which lost 3 bases and 1 base, there was a span of 3 bases. The CDR3 is made up of 11 amino acids. CDR3 DNA: TGCAGCGTTGAGACGAACACTGAAGCTTTCTTT. This gives the protein CSVETNTEAFF.

This clone was picked up a small number of times. The rearrangement joins TRBV9 to TRBJ2-1, with TRBD2 as a possible D gene (6 bases). Trimming removed 2 bases from V and 0 bases from J, with 6 bases in between. This CDR3 comprises 14 residues. The V gene's germline CDR1 is SGDLS and CDR2 YYNGEE. The chain's CDR3 is CASSVGSSYNEQFF. DNA for the CDR3: TGTGCCAGCAGCGTCGGGAGCTCCTACAATGAGCAGTTCTTC.

The V gene is TRBV12-5, the J gene TRBJ2-2; no definite D call. The germline V gene has CDR1 LGHNT and CDR2 FRNRAP. V was trimmed by 4 bases and J by 6 bases, leaving 6 bases between them. This CDR3 has 12 residues. The CDR3 DNA reads TGTGCTAGTGGTTGGGCCGCCGGGGAGCTGTTTTTT. Its translation: CASGWAAGELFF.

J is TRBJ2-1 and V is TRBV6-5; TRBD1 agrees at 7 bases. The CDR3 runs 15 residues. The J segment lost 7 bases and the V segment lost 0 bases, leaving 6 bases of the junction unmatched. CDR1 is MNHEY and CDR2 is SVGAGI in the germline V gene. In nucleotides, the CDR3 is TGTGCCAGCAGTTACTCGGCAGGGGGAATGAATGAGCAGTTCTTC. It codes for CASSYSAGGMNEQFF.

The chain has TRBV29-1 and TRBJ2-3, with a weak D call TRBD2 (6 bases). The germline V and J ends were trimmed by 7 bases and 1 base, with 12 bases remaining between them. The CDR3 spans 13 residues. CDR1 is SQVTM and CDR2 is ANQGSEA in the germline V gene. The CDR3 bases are TGCAGCGACGGAGGGCAGGGCACAGATACGCAGTATTTT. Translating it yields CSDGGQGTDTQYF.

The rearrangement uses TRBV14 and TRBJ1-1; D is perhaps TRBD1 (5 bases). V lost 2 bases and J 0 bases, leaving 10 bases between the germline ends. This CDR3 has 15 residues. Germline loops: CDR1 SGHDN, CDR2 FVKESK. This CDR3 is CASSQKGKVNTEAFF. The CDR3 DNA reads TGTGCCAGCAGCCAAAAGGGGAAAGTGAACACTGAAGCTTTCTTT.

This chain connects TRBV7-9 to TRBJ2-7; D is undetermined. The CDR3 is made up of 13 amino acids. The V and J ends lost 1 base and 2 bases respectively, with 6 bases between them. Germline assignment: CDR1 SEHNR and CDR2 FQNEAQ (reference sequence). The CDR3 is CASSLDLTYEQYF. The CDR3 bases are TGTGCCAGCAGCTTAGATCTAACCTACGAGCAGTACTTC.

This rearrangement joins TRBV7-9 to TRBJ1-5; D unclear. The CDR3 extends over 11 amino acids. Between the trimmed V and J ends, which lost 3 bases and 3 bases, there was a span of 0 bases. CDR1 SEHNR and CDR2 FQNEAQ come from the germline V gene (reference sequence). The CDR3 is CASSFNQPQHF. The CDR3 DNA follows: TGTGCCAGCAGCTTCAATCAGCCCCAGCATTTT.